This TCR beta chain derives from a study of shared clonotypes between healthy human individuals. Overall study findings and caveats: Researchers sampled blood only, noting tissue repertoires likely differ.

Negatively enriched CD4+ T cells were divided by CD45RA into naive and memory. The CDR3 has 9 amino acids, counting both end residues. CDR1 MDHEN and CDR2 SYDVKM come from the germline V gene. The authors loaded roughly 200 ng DNA, 25,000 to 30,000 T cell genomes, into sorted-subset replicate PCRs. Method: immunoSEQ multiplex PCR; TCRdb's copy keeps in-frame clones and lacks some. The sample holds 2 million to 2.5 million clones, about 90% seen once. Note on this clone: Antigen: not known. The conserved closing phenylalanine or tryptophan is absent in this CDR3, likely reflecting a read error. The DNA is omitted, as the CDR3 cannot be located on it reliably, and the CDR3 follows TCRdb's listing.

The TCR was taken from a man aged 18 to 30 in good health. Some clones in this sample may be carry-over from other donors' samples. The J gene is TRBJ1-1, the V gene TRBV28. The sequenced material came from naive CD4+ T cells from PBMCs. Subset here: CD45RA+ positively selected. The CDR3: CASTLGGWC.